A single sample gave rise to the 16 T cell receptor beta chains below, sequenced in a study of blood T cell repertoires in COVID-19. TCRdb keeps only in-frame clones here, not all; method: immunoSEQ multiplex PCR. The table records fewer than 350,000 clones, around 87% of them present only once. Sequencing used peripheral blood. These receptors all come from a woman between 45 and 60 years old who had recovered from COVID-19.

This clone appeared a single time. The chain combines TRBV28 with TRBJ2-1; TRBD2 aligns across 14 bases. Losses at the gene ends were 9 bases for V and 9 bases for J; bases not matched to a gene: 13. The CDR3 totals 16 residues. The germline CDR1 and CDR2 sequences are MDHEN and SYDVKM. The CDR3 is CASDRRGTSGSGEQFF. The CDR3 region has the DNA TGTGCCAGTGATAGACGGGGGACTAGCGGGAGTGGTGAGCAGTTCTTC.

A few counts support this clone. The chain has TRBV1 and TRBJ2-5; TRBD1, as called in the table, went unchecked against the DNA. TRBV1 is a recognized pseudogene. The CDR3 runs to 16 residues. The CDR3 is CTSSQDLGLRGETQYF. The CDR3 DNA follows: TGCACCAGCAGCCAAGATCTAGGACTCAGGGGGGAGACCCAGTACTTC.

J is TRBJ2-7 and V is TRBV7-8; D is perhaps TRBD1 (6 bases). V lost 1 base and J 2 bases, leaving 9 bases between the germline ends. Per germline, CDR1 SGHVS and CDR2 FQNEAQ. The CDR3 has 14 residues. CDR3 loop: CASSLVGGTYEQYF. The CDR3 DNA follows: TGTGCCAGCAGCTTAGTAGGGGGAACCTACGAGCAGTACTTC.

The rearrangement joins TRBV15 to TRBJ2-1; TRBD2 aligns across 7 bases. V was pared by 0 bases and J by 7 bases, with 6 bases of the junction left unmatched. The CDR3 loop spans 15 amino acids. CDR1 is LNHNV and CDR2 is YYDKDF in the germline V gene (reference sequence). CDR3 DNA sequence: TGTGCCACCAGCAGAGATCAAGGACTAGTAAATGAGCAGTTCTTC. This encodes CATSRDQGLVNEQFF. The full variable domain, rest sourced from reference TRBV15 and TRBJ2-1, is DAMVIQNPRYQVTQFGKPVTLSCSQTLNHNVMYWYQQKSSQAPKLLFHYYDKDFNNEADTPDNFQSRRPNTSFCFLDIRSPGLGDTAMYLCATSRDQGLVNEQFFGPGTRLTVL.

V is TRBV29-1 and J is TRBJ1-1; D is unresolved. Germline loops: CDR1 SQVTM, CDR2 ANQGSEA. This CDR3 has 14 amino acids. The V gene lost 2 bases and the J gene lost 4 bases, with 14 bases spanning the gap. The chain's CDR3 is CSVEKAGLPTEAFF. In DNA form, the CDR3 reads TGCAGCGTTGAAAAGGCGGGTTTGCCCACTGAAGCTTTCTTT.

The genes are TRBV4-2 and TRBJ1-1; D is possibly TRBD1 (6 bases). Per germline, CDR1 LGHNA and CDR2 YNFKEQ. CDR3 size: 16 residues. Trimming left V 0 bases short and J 8 bases short, with 19 bases between. Written as DNA, the CDR3 is TGTGCCAGCAGCCAAGATCGCGAGTTGGACAGCCCCGAAGCTTTCTTT. Its protein product is CASSQDRELDSPEAFF.

The gene calls are TRBV20-1 and TRBJ2-3; 10 bases match TRBD2. Germline CDR1 is DFQATT and CDR2 is SNEGSKA (reference sequence). V dropped 3 bases and J dropped 11; count of bases not matched to a gene: 14. CDR3 length: 15 residues. CDR3: CSASLSSGGARRQYF. The CDR3 DNA follows: TGCAGTGCTAGTTTGTCCAGCGGGGGGGCTCGGAGGCAGTATTTT.

A remark on this clone: Other DNA sequences in this sample translate to the same CDR3. The genes are TRBV7-2 and TRBJ2-5; 12 nucleotides match TRBD2. Germline V gene data show CDR1 as SGHTA and CDR2 as FQGNSA. There are 15 residues in the CDR3. Trimming cost V 6 bases and J 5 bases; bases outside gene matches: 7. The CDR3 sequence: CASSRLAGARETQYF. CDR3 coding DNA: TGTGCCAGCAGTCGACTAGCGGGGGCGAGGGAGACCCAGTACTTC. The whole variable domain, filled in from reference TRBV7-2 and TRBJ2-5, reads GAGVSQSPSNKVTEKGKDVELRCDPISGHTALYWYRQSLGQGLEFLIYFQGNSAPDKSGLPSDRFSAERTGGSVSTLTIQRTQQEDSAVYLCASSRLAGARETQYFGPGTRLLVL.

As to this clone: Other DNA sequences from this sample encode an identical CDR3 as well. This chain joins TRBV7-2 and TRBJ1-1; tentative D call: TRBD1 (5 bases). The CDR3 covers 13 residues. Germline lookup yields CDR1 SGHTA and CDR2 FQGNSA. Between the trimmed V and J ends, which lost 6 bases and 1 base, there was a span of 9 bases. CDR3 protein: CASSLTENTEAFF. The CDR3, as DNA: TGTGCCAGCAGTTTGACAGAGAACACTGAAGCTTTCTTT.

The CDR3 coding sequence is TGCGCCAGCAGCGTGACTAGCGGGGAGGGTTTAGAGACCCAGTACTTC. Translation: CASSVTSGEGLETQYF. V is TRBV5-1 and J is TRBJ2-5; 11 bases fit TRBD2. After removal of 4 bases from V and 4 bases from J, the junction contained 9 bases not matched to a gene. Germline V gene sequence: CDR1 SGHRS, CDR2 YFSETQ. The CDR3 has 16 amino acids.

This chain uses TRBV27 with TRBJ1-2; D is unclear. Germline V CDR1 and CDR2: MNHEY, SMNVEV (reference sequence). V dropped 2 bases and J dropped 8 bases, with 12 bases sitting between them. CDR3 length: 13 residues. The CDR3 spells CASSLGLGRGYTF. The CDR3 nucleotides read TGTGCCAGCAGTTTAGGACTGGGTCGGGGCTACACCTTC.

The chain uses TRBV11-2 and TRBJ2-1; 9 bases agree with TRBD1. J was trimmed by 6 bases and V by 5 bases; bases with no gene match: 11. The CDR3 spans 16 residues. Germline V gene sequence: CDR1 SGHAT, CDR2 FQNNGV. In DNA form, the CDR3 reads TGTGCCAGCAGCCGTAATCCGGGACAGGGTAGCAATGAGCAGTTCTTC. This codes for CASSRNPGQGSNEQFF.

This clone was counted once. The chain is built from TRBV5-5 and TRBJ1-6; perhaps TRBD1 as D (5 bases). This CDR3 contains 13 residues. CDR1 is SGHKS and CDR2 is YYEKEE in the germline V gene (reference sequence). The V and J ends lost 4 bases and 8 bases respectively, with 10 bases between them. CDR3: CASSHTTDSPLHF. Here the CDR3 DNA reads TGTGCCAGCAGCCACACGACAGATTCACCCCTCCACTTT.

CDR3 sequence (DNA): TGTGCCAGCAGGCCGCCGGGACAGGGCAATCAGCCCCAGCATTTT. The encoded protein is CASRPPGQGNQPQHF. The chain links TRBV6-6 to TRBJ1-5; 8 positions match TRBD1. The CDR3 totals 15 residues. Germline V lookup: CDR1 MNHNY, CDR2 SVGAGI (reference sequence). V lost 6 bases to trimming and J lost 2 bases; unmatched junction nucleotides: 6.

The rearrangement uses TRBV11-2 and TRBJ2-7, with 9 bases matching TRBD2. J was trimmed by 5 bases and V by 3 bases; bases with no gene match: 2. Germline V gene sequence: CDR1 SGHAT, CDR2 FQNNGV. The CDR3 is 13 amino acids. The CDR3 sequence: CASSLGLANEQYF. As DNA, the CDR3 is TGTGCCAGCAGCTTGGGACTAGCCAACGAGCAGTACTTC.

The CDR3 nucleotides read TGCGCCAGCAGCTTCCCGAGCCCGGGGGAAGGCTACACCTTC. Protein: CASSFPSPGEGYTF. This rearrangement joins TRBV5-1 to TRBJ1-2; D may be TRBD1 (5 bases). CDR1 and CDR2 (germline): SGHRS, YFSETQ. CDR3 length: 14 amino acids. V was cut by 2 bases and J by 8 bases, with 16 bases left in between.